The 27 T cell receptor beta chains given below trace back to one sample, sequenced in a study of response to subunit inactivated influenza vaccine. One entry per CDR3 protein, called by TCRdb with MiXCR from the RT-PCR reads. The sample holds fewer than 650,000 distinct CDR3 sequences; under 15% are singletons and the top ten take about an eighth. The sequencing here drew on PBMCs from blood, taken around seven weeks after vaccination. The receptors were gathered from a man between 45 and 60 years old who received an inactivated influenza vaccine.

The chain is built from TRBV28 and TRBJ2-7; 7 bases line up with TRBD1. Germline values: CDR1 MDHEN, CDR2 SYDVKM. This CDR3 region has 15 residues. V was clipped by 2 bases and J by 6 bases; unmatched bases: 10. CDR3 residues: CASSLRTGVGSEQYF. The CDR3 DNA sequence: TGTGCCAGCAGTTTACGGACAGGCGTGGGGAGCGAGCAGTACTTC.

J is TRBJ2-3 and V is TRBV24-1, with D possibly TRBD1 on 6 matching bases. The CDR3 loop spans 14 amino acids. Trimming removed 3 bases at V and 4 bases at J, with 10 bases between. Germline CDR1 and CDR2: KGHDR and SFDVKD. CDR3 protein: CATSDPGHSDTQYF. CDR3 nucleotide sequence: TGTGCCACCAGTGATCCGGGACACTCAGATACGCAGTATTTT.

Ten or more counts support this clonotype. V is TRBV15 and J is TRBJ2-3; no firm D call. Trimming took 0 bases from V and 1 from J, leaving 11 bases between them. The CDR3 is 16 amino acids. Looked up from germline, CDR1 is LNHNV and CDR2 is YYDKDF (reference sequence). The CDR3 loop reads CATSREGSVGTDTQYF. The CDR3 DNA reads as TGTGCCACCAGCAGAGAGGGCAGCGTGGGCACAGATACGCAGTATTTT. Filled out from reference TRBV15 and TRBJ2-3, the complete variable domain reads DAMVIQNPRYQVTQFGKPVTLSCSQTLNHNVMYWYQQKSSQAPKLLFHYYDKDFNNEADTPDNFQSRRPNTSFCFLDIRSPGLGDTAMYLCATSREGSVGTDTQYFGPGTRLTVL.

This chain connects TRBV20-1 to TRBJ2-7, with 10 bases identical to TRBD2. J was trimmed by 4 bases and V by 1 base; bases with no gene match: 4. CDR1 DFQATT and CDR2 SNEGSKA come from the germline V gene (reference sequence). The CDR3 spans 14 residues. The CDR3 sequence: CSARASGSYYEQYF. The CDR3 DNA is TGCAGTGCTAGAGCTAGCGGGAGTTATTACGAGCAGTACTTC.

Many counts were recorded for this clonotype. The rearrangement joins TRBV7-9 to TRBJ2-1; no definite D call. Trimming shortened V by 0 bases and J by 4 bases, and 10 bases separated the two germline ends. Germline V gene sequence: CDR1 SEHNR, CDR2 FQNEAQ (reference sequence). CDR3 size: 15 residues. The CDR3 spells CASSLALARYNEQFF. The CDR3 coding sequence is TGTGCCAGCAGCTTAGCGTTGGCCAGATACAATGAGCAGTTCTTC.

The CDR3 region is CASRPDSSSNEQFF. CDR3 nucleotide sequence: TGTGCCAGCAGACCCGACTCAAGCTCAAATGAGCAGTTCTTC. This rearrangement joins TRBV5-5 to TRBJ2-1; D not certain. V shed 5 bases and J shed 7 bases, with 16 bases lying between them. The CDR3 runs to 14 residues. Per germline, CDR1 SGHKS and CDR2 YYEKEE (reference sequence).

This clonotype was seen a few times. The chain combines TRBV6-5 with TRBJ2-7; 8 bases are a match to TRBD1. Germline assignment: CDR1 MNHEY and CDR2 SVGAGI. With 1 base clipped from V and 3 bases from J, the junction kept 8 bases outside the gene matches. The CDR3 consists of 16 residues. The CDR3 region has the DNA TGTGCCAGCAGTTACTTGGACAGGGCCGCCTACTACGAGCAGTACTTC. It is translated as CASSYLDRAAYYEQYF.

This rearrangement joins TRBV7-9 to TRBJ2-5; a weak D match, TRBD1 (5 bases). The CDR3 is 14 residues long. V dropped 5 bases and J dropped 3 bases, with 13 bases sitting between them. In germline, CDR1 is SEHNR, CDR2 FQNEAQ (reference sequence). Written as DNA, the CDR3 is TGTGCCAGCAGCCCTTTTAGGGGTAAAGAGACCCAGTACTTC. It is translated as CASSPFRGKETQYF.

There are many counts of this clonotype. The chain recombines TRBV29-1 with TRBJ2-1; 8 bases align to TRBD1. Trimming at V came to 7 bases and at J to 1 base, leaving 3 bases not matched to a gene. Germline V gives CDR1 SQVTM, CDR2 ANQGSEA. This CDR3 region has 13 residues. The CDR3 is CSADRGSYNEQFF. Here the CDR3 DNA reads TGCAGCGCCGACAGGGGTTCCTACAATGAGCAGTTCTTC.

This clonotype has ten or more counts. The chain combines TRBV5-1 with TRBJ1-5; TRBD1 is a possible D gene (6 bases). V was shortened by 2 bases and J by 4 bases, with 13 bases between the two germline ends. Germline V gives CDR1 SGHRS, CDR2 YFSETQ. The length of the CDR3 is 15 residues. The CDR3 DNA reads TGCGCCAGCAGCTTAACCGGGGGCCAAAATCAGCCCCAGCATTTT. Protein sequence: CASSLTGGQNQPQHF.

This clonotype was seen at least ten times. The CDR3 loop reads CSARREGSRTDTQYF. The CDR3 DNA sequence: TGCAGTGCTAGGCGGGAGGGCTCTCGCACAGATACGCAGTATTTT. The chain has TRBV20-1 and TRBJ2-3, with TRBD2 matching over 9 bases. This CDR3 comprises 15 residues. Germline CDR1 DFQATT, CDR2 SNEGSKA (reference sequence). V lost 3 bases to trimming and J lost 1 base; unmatched junction nucleotides: 5.

This clonotype has just a few counts. V is TRBV6-2 or TRBV6-3 and J is TRBJ2-5, with a possible D match to TRBD2 (6 bases). Germline V CDR1 and CDR2: MNHEY, SVGEGT. The V and J ends lost 7 bases and 4 bases respectively, with 22 bases between them. The CDR3 sequence is 16 residues long. CDR3 region: CASTPGPRGAIETQYF. CDR3 coding DNA: TGTGCCAGCACCCCGGGCCCGCGCGGGGCCATAGAGACCCAGTACTTC.

This clonotype was counted between two and nine times. V is TRBV4-1 and J is TRBJ1-1; 8 bases fit TRBD1. Germline values: CDR1 MGHRA, CDR2 YSYEKL. The CDR3 runs to 18 residues. The trim removed 2 bases at V and 0 bases at J, leaving 11 bases unmatched. The DNA for the CDR3 is TGCGCCAGCAGCCAACCGACGGACAGGGCATTCATGAACACTGAAGCTTTCTTT. It codes for CASSQPTDRAFMNTEAFF.

The chain carries TRBV4-2 and TRBJ2-7; a weak D match, TRBD2 (5 bases). Germline V gives CDR1 LGHNA, CDR2 YNFKEQ. Deletions cut 1 base from V and 6 bases from J, with 7 bases between. The CDR3 loop spans 12 amino acids. The CDR3 reads CASSQGGGEQYF. In DNA, the CDR3 is TGTGCCAGCAGCCAAGGCGGAGGCGAGCAGTACTTC.

This clonotype was seen repeatedly, ten times or more. The chain combines TRBV20-1 with TRBJ2-3; either TRBD1 or TRBD2 may supply D (6 bases each). The V gene lost 6 bases and the J gene lost 9 bases, with 10 bases spanning the gap. The CDR3 consists of 10 residues. CDR1 is DFQATT, CDR2 SNEGSKA, per germline (reference sequence). CDR3 sequence (DNA): TGCAGTGCGGGGGGCCTAACGCAGTATTTT. Translated: CSAGGLTQYF.

This clonotype has a handful of counts. The chain employs TRBV5-6 and TRBJ2-3; no firm D call. CDR1 and CDR2 from the germline V gene are SGHDT and YYEEEE. The ends were cut back, 2 bases at V and 7 bases at J, with 8 bases in the middle. The CDR3 has 12 amino acids. The CDR3 protein is CASSFSTNTQYF. CDR3 DNA: TGTGCCAGCAGCTTTTCGACAAATACGCAGTATTTT.

Many counts were recorded for this clonotype. The J gene is TRBJ2-5, the V gene TRBV7-2; D not resolved. V was shortened by 1 base and J by 2 bases, with 8 bases between the two germline ends. Per germline, CDR1 SGHTA and CDR2 FQGNSA. This CDR3 has 14 residues. CDR3 loop: CASSLVAAQETQYF. The CDR3 DNA sequence: TGTGCCAGCAGCTTAGTGGCAGCTCAAGAGACCCAGTACTTC.

The V and J genes are TRBV2 and TRBJ2-7, with D tentatively TRBD1 (5 bases). The germline V gene encodes CDR1 SNHLY and CDR2 FYNNEI. The V end was cut by 4 bases, the J end by 3 bases, with 13 bases between. The CDR3 spans 14 residues. The chain's CDR3 is CASSVKGFSYEQYF. Here the CDR3 DNA reads TGTGCCAGCAGTGTTAAGGGGTTTAGCTACGAGCAGTACTTC.

This clonotype occurred a few times. The chain is built from TRBV2 and TRBJ2-5; D uncertain. The CDR3 loop spans 14 amino acids. V was cut by 2 bases and J by 1 base, with 8 bases left in between. The germline V gene has CDR1 SNHLY and CDR2 FYNNEI. The CDR3 spells CASSELSGQETQYF. For the CDR3, the DNA is TGTGCCAGCAGTGAACTGTCTGGCCAAGAGACCCAGTACTTC.

The rearrangement uses TRBV6-5 and TRBJ1-1, with a weak D call TRBD1 (5 bases). Germline lookup yields CDR1 MNHEY and CDR2 SVGAGI. V lost 2 bases to trimming and J lost 1 base, with 11 bases between them. This CDR3 is 15 amino acids long. The CDR3 coding sequence is TGTGCCAGCAGTTACCTAGGGACCGGGAACACTGAAGCTTTCTTT. It encodes CASSYLGTGNTEAFF.

At least ten counts were recorded for this clonotype. The chain recombines TRBV3-1 with TRBJ2-5; maybe TRBD2 (7 bases). The CDR3 totals 14 residues. V dropped 1 base and J dropped 4 bases, with 10 bases sitting between them. In germline, CDR1 is LGHDT, CDR2 YNNKEL (reference sequence). CDR3 residues: CASSQGGGRETQYF. In DNA form, the CDR3 reads TGTGCCAGCAGCCAAGGGGGGGGCCGAGAGACCCAGTACTTC.

This clonotype was recorded many times. This sequence joins TRBV7-9 and TRBJ2-7, with D possibly matching TRBD1 (6 bases). Trimming took 5 bases from V and 5 from J, leaving 16 bases between them. This CDR3 contains 14 residues. Germline loops: CDR1 SEHNR, CDR2 FQNEAQ (reference sequence). In DNA form, the CDR3 reads TGTGCCAGCAGCAAAACAGGGATGGGAGACGAGCAGTACTTC. It yields the protein CASSKTGMGDEQYF. The full variable domain, with the rest looked up from reference TRBV7-9 and TRBJ2-7, is DTGVSQNPRHKITKRGQNVTFRCDPISEHNRLYWYRQTLGQGPEFLTYFQNEAQLEKSRLLSDRFSAERPKGSFSTLEIQRTEQGDSAMYLCASSKTGMGDEQYFGPGTRLTVT.

The chain has TRBV7-6 and TRBJ2-5; 7 nucleotides agree with TRBD1. The CDR3 runs to 14 residues. Trimming cost V 6 bases and J 5 bases; bases outside gene matches: 9. Germline-derived CDR1 and CDR2 are SGHVS and FNYEAQ. Written as DNA, the CDR3 is TGTGCCAGCAGATCTAGACAGGGCGTTGAGACCCAGTACTTC. Amino acid sequence: CASRSRQGVETQYF. The full variable domain, its missing parts supplied by reference TRBV7-6 and TRBJ2-5, is GAGVSQSPRYKVTKRGQDVALRCDPISGHVSLYWYRQALGQGPEFLTYFNYEAQQDKSGLPNDRFSAERPEGSISTLTIQRTEQRDSAMYRCASRSRQGVETQYFGPGTRLLVL.

V and J are TRBV6-2 or TRBV6-3 and TRBJ1-6, with D maybe TRBD1 (6 bases). The CDR3 has 15 amino acids. Trimming took 4 bases from V and 7 from J, leaving 14 bases between them. CDR1 is MNHEY and CDR2 is SVGEGT in the germline V gene. The CDR3 here is CASSSAGVRNSPLHF. The CDR3 coding sequence is TGTGCCAGCAGTTCTGCAGGGGTACGAAATTCACCCCTCCACTTT.

This clonotype has only a few counts. This chain joins TRBV29-1 and TRBJ1-1, with D hard to call. This CDR3 has 13 residues. V was clipped by 7 bases and J by 5 bases, with 17 bases between them. Per germline, CDR1 SQVTM and CDR2 ANQGSEA. The CDR3 sequence is CSAREGVGTEAFF. CDR3 coding DNA: TGCAGCGCCCGAGAGGGCGTGGGGACTGAAGCTTTCTTT.

This clonotype was seen at least ten times. The chain links TRBV4-3 to TRBJ2-2; 11 positions match TRBD2. The CDR3 has 16 residues. The V gene's germline CDR1 is LGHNA and CDR2 YSLEER. The V gene end was trimmed by 1 base and the J gene end by 5 bases; junction bases not matched to a gene: 3. The CDR3 loop reads CASSQGTSGHTGELFF. CDR3 nucleotides: TGCGCCAGCAGCCAAGGGACTAGCGGGCATACCGGGGAGCTGTTTTTT.

V is TRBV30 and J is TRBJ2-2; possibly TRBD2 for D (5 bases). Germline values: CDR1 GTSNPN, CDR2 SVGIG (reference sequence). The CDR3 extends over 15 amino acids. The V end lost 1 base, the J end lost 4 bases, and 13 bases lay between the germline ends. The CDR3 coding sequence is TGTGCCTGGAGTGGTAGCGTTCTGGGCACCGGGGAGCTGTTTTTT. Its protein product is CAWSGSVLGTGELFF.